Listed here are 23 T cell receptor beta chains from one sample, sequenced in a study of radiotherapy plus CTLA-4 blockade in lung cancer (dated by TCRdb to about 2018). Libraries were built with the immunoSEQ multiplex PCR assay. Not all clones reach the TCRdb copy of this immuneACCESS table, which keeps in-frame sequences only. Checked studies attribute under half of the gap to unresolved V genes and leave the rest unexplained. This sample lists about 39,000 clones; just under 80% were detected once. The ten largest clones take up 23% of the sample. The source material was peripheral blood, sampled from a patient treated with radiotherapy plus ipilimumab. The receptors were gathered from a human donor with non-small cell lung cancer that progressed on radiotherapy plus ipilimumab.

The chain combines TRBV6-5 with TRBJ2-7; 7 nucleotides match TRBD1. Germline CDR1 and CDR2: MNHEY and SVGAGI. The ends lost 6 bases at V and 0 bases at J; junction bases unmatched: 8. The CDR3 covers 15 residues. CDR3 DNA sequence: TGTGCCAGCAGCTTTGACAGGGCCCCCTCCTACGAGCAGTACTTC. This sequence encodes CASSFDRAPSYEQYF.

This rearrangement joins TRBV4-1 to TRBJ2-7; possible D gene TRBD1, 5 bases. Germline-derived CDR1 and CDR2 are MGHRA and YSYEKL. V lost 1 base and J lost 4, with 8 bases in between. CDR3 size: 13 residues. CDR3 coding DNA: TGCGCCAGCAGCCAAGTTAGGGGTTACGAGCAGTACTTC. It codes for CASSQVRGYEQYF.

This rearrangement joins TRBV19 to TRBJ2-2; 10 bases agree with TRBD2. Germline V CDR1 and CDR2: LNHDA, SQIVND (reference sequence). This CDR3 region has 16 residues. The junction had 7 bases not matched to a gene; V was cut back by 7 bases and J by 2 bases. The CDR3 nucleotides read TGTGCCAGTATCAAAGCGGGGGGGATAAACACCGGGGAGCTGTTTTTT. Amino acid sequence: CASIKAGGINTGELFF.

This clone was detected only a few times. The chain recombines TRBV11-3 with TRBJ2-5, with TRBD1 as a possible D gene (6 bases). CDR1 and CDR2 from the germline V gene are SGHNT and YENEEA. The germline V and J ends were trimmed by 1 base and 0 bases, with 9 bases remaining between them. The CDR3 runs to 15 residues. The CDR3 protein is CASSLGTDNQETQYF. DNA of the CDR3: TGTGCCAGCAGCTTAGGGACAGATAACCAAGAGACCCAGTACTTC.

The chain is built from TRBV7-3 and TRBJ2-3; weak D call: TRBD1 (6 bases). CDR1 is SGHTA, CDR2 FQGTGA, per germline. The CDR3 runs to 15 residues. V shed 5 bases and J shed 0 bases, with 12 bases lying between them. The CDR3 DNA follows: TGTGCCAGCAGCCCCATAGGGGGAAGCACAGATACGCAGTATTTT. This encodes CASSPIGGSTDTQYF.

The chain combines TRBV6-1 with TRBJ1-2, with 7 bases identical to TRBD1. Trimming took 7 bases from V and 1 from J; bases not matched to a gene: 9. This CDR3 region has 15 residues. CDR1 is MNHNS, CDR2 SASEGT, per germline. The CDR3 loop is CASILSGTVNYGYTF. CDR3 nucleotide sequence: TGTGCCAGCATCCTATCGGGGACAGTTAACTATGGCTACACCTTC.

The rearrangement links TRBV5-1 to TRBJ2-7; 9 bases match TRBD1. After removal of 9 bases from V and 3 bases from J, the junction contained 13 bases not matched to a gene. The CDR3 runs to 15 residues. Germline V gives CDR1 SGHRS, CDR2 YFSETQ. Here the CDR3 reads CATRTGTGNIYEQYF. In DNA form, the CDR3 reads TGCGCCACCCGGACCGGGACAGGGAATATCTACGAGCAGTACTTC.

The chain carries TRBV7-3 and TRBJ2-7, with D tentatively TRBD1 (6 bases). The CDR3 has 14 residues. Between the trimmed V and J ends, which lost 1 base and 7 bases, there was a span of 14 bases. In germline, CDR1 is SGHTA, CDR2 FQGTGA. CDR3 protein: CASSLNQGLGEQYF. The CDR3 DNA reads as TGTGCCAGCAGCTTAAACCAGGGGCTAGGTGAGCAGTACTTC.

This clone showed up just a few times. The V gene is TRBV7-2, the J gene TRBJ2-5, with 12 bases aligning to TRBD2. Germline trimming cut 5 bases from V and 5 bases from J; bases unmatched to any gene: 9. The CDR3 loop spans 16 amino acids. Germline CDR1 and CDR2: SGHTA and FQGNSA. The chain's CDR3 is CASSVFLAGGLETQYF. CDR3 sequence (DNA): TGTGCCAGCAGCGTCTTCCTAGCGGGGGGGCTTGAGACCCAGTACTTC.

This clone appeared a single time. V gene TRBV7-8 combines with J gene TRBJ1-6, with 7 bases identical to TRBD1. The CDR3 has 14 residues. With 5 bases clipped from V and 7 bases from J, the junction kept 5 bases outside the gene matches. CDR1 is SGHVS and CDR2 is FQNEAQ in the germline V gene. The CDR3, as DNA: TGTGCCAGCAGCCTAGGGACAGCCAATTCACCCCTCCACTTT. Its translation: CASSLGTANSPLHF.

J is TRBJ1-6 and V is TRBV4-1, with D hard to call. The germline V gene encodes CDR1 MGHRA and CDR2 YSYEKL. Trimming cost V 0 bases and J 10 bases, with 13 bases left between them. This CDR3 region has 15 residues. As DNA, the CDR3 is TGCGCCAGCAGCCAAGAGCCCTCCTCGGGGTCACCCCTCCACTTT. Protein sequence: CASSQEPSSGSPLHF.

The CDR3 sequence is CASSPPGVTYEQYF. The DNA of the CDR3 is TGTGCCAGCAGCCCGCCGGGGGTCACCTACGAGCAGTACTTC. The chain links TRBV9 to TRBJ2-7; a weak D match, TRBD2 (6 bases). In germline, CDR1 is SGDLS, CDR2 YYNGEE. The length of the CDR3 is 14 residues. The germline V and J ends were trimmed by 4 bases and 2 bases, with 13 bases remaining between them.

V is TRBV5-4 and J is TRBJ1-1, with a tentative D call TRBD1 (6 bases). The V gene's germline CDR1 is SGHNT and CDR2 YYREEE (reference sequence). This CDR3 is built from 13 residues. Trimming took off 3 bases at V and 3 bases at J, with 9 bases between the two ends. CDR3 DNA: TGTGCCAGCAGCTCGGACAGCCACACTGAAGCTTTCTTT. Protein product: CASSSDSHTEAFF.

This clone was found a few times. The chain carries TRBV5-5 and TRBJ2-5; weak D call: TRBD2 (6 bases). This CDR3 has 13 amino acids. V was shortened by 4 bases and J by 2 bases, with 9 bases between the two germline ends. Germline V gene sequence: CDR1 SGHKS, CDR2 YYEKEE (reference sequence). CDR3 sequence (DNA): TGTGCCAGCAGCCAGGGACTGCAAGAGACCCAGTACTTC. Its protein is CASSQGLQETQYF.

The V gene is TRBV7-2, the J gene TRBJ2-5; 8 bases are shared with TRBD2. V shed 5 bases and J 5 bases; nucleotides not matched to a gene: 1. Germline values: CDR1 SGHTA, CDR2 FQGNSA. The CDR3 runs 12 residues. CDR3 nucleotide sequence: TGTGCCAGCAGCGCGGGGGGTGAGACCCAGTACTTC. Its protein product is CASSAGGETQYF.

The rearrangement links TRBV5-1 to TRBJ1-2; 11 nucleotides align to TRBD1. The CDR3 covers 15 residues. The germline CDR1 and CDR2 sequences are SGHRS and YFSETQ. J gave up 4 bases and V 5 bases, and 7 bases lay outside the gene matches. CDR3 region: CASSMDRGPTYGYTF. CDR3 DNA: TGCGCCAGCAGTATGGACAGGGGGCCAACCTATGGCTACACCTTC.

This chain uses TRBV18 with TRBJ2-7; 9 nucleotides match TRBD1. V trimming: 8 bases; J trimming: 6 bases; junction bases outside the gene matches: 5. CDR3 length: 12 residues. Germline V lookup: CDR1 KGHSH, CDR2 LQKENI. The DNA of the CDR3 is TGTGCCAGCCGCCAGACAGGGGGCGAGCAGTACTTC. It translates to CASRQTGGEQYF.

The rearrangement links TRBV29-1 to TRBJ2-7; a weak D match, TRBD2 (7 bases). The V gene lost 4 bases and the J gene lost 4 bases, with 11 bases spanning the gap. The CDR3 is 12 residues long. The V gene's germline CDR1 is SQVTM and CDR2 ANQGSEA. CDR3 sequence: CSVGGGGYEQYF. CDR3 sequence (DNA): TGCAGCGTTGGAGGGGGAGGGTACGAGCAGTACTTC.

The chain carries TRBV7-2 and TRBJ1-2; D is ambiguous. Germline-derived CDR1 and CDR2 are SGHTA and FQGNSA. Trimming removed 5 bases at V and 7 bases at J, with 17 bases between. The CDR3 is 14 amino acids. CDR3 protein: CASSTTSTDFGYTF. Written as DNA, the CDR3 is TGTGCCAGCAGCACTACGTCAACGGACTTTGGCTACACCTTC.

The chain carries TRBV6-6 and TRBJ1-6; weak D call: TRBD1 (6 bases). V was shortened by 6 bases and J by 8 bases, with 20 bases between the two germline ends. CDR1 MNHNY and CDR2 SVGAGI come from the germline V gene (reference sequence). The CDR3 is made up of 16 amino acids. For the CDR3, the DNA is TGTGCCAGCAGATATACAGAGGGGGGGCGAGATTCACCCCTCCACTTT. Translation gives CASRYTEGGRDSPLHF.

V is TRBV14 and J is TRBJ1-2; 10 bases match TRBD1. The germline CDR1 and CDR2 sequences are SGHDN and FVKESK. CDR3 length: 13 residues. With 2 bases clipped from V and 10 bases from J, the junction kept 4 bases outside the gene matches. The CDR3 loop is CASSQSGTGAYTF. The CDR3 bases are TGTGCCAGCAGCCAAAGCGGGACAGGGGCCTACACCTTC.

The chain links TRBV6-4 to TRBJ1-2; 8 nucleotides agree with TRBD1. From germline, CDR1 is MRHNA and CDR2 SNTAGT. The CDR3 totals 13 residues. V was pared by 6 bases and J by 6 bases, with 6 bases of the junction left unmatched. The CDR3 region is CASSRTGKDGYTF. As DNA, the CDR3 is TGTGCCAGCAGCAGGACAGGGAAGGATGGCTACACCTTC.

The genes are TRBV5-6 and TRBJ1-6; D remains unclear. This CDR3 contains 16 residues. CDR1 is SGHDT, CDR2 YYEEEE, per germline. V lost 1 base, J lost 0 bases, and 8 bases lay in between. CDR3 sequence (DNA): TGTGCCAGCAGCTTGAGTAGAGGCTCCTATAATTCACCCCTCCACTTT. It yields the protein CASSLSRGSYNSPLHF.